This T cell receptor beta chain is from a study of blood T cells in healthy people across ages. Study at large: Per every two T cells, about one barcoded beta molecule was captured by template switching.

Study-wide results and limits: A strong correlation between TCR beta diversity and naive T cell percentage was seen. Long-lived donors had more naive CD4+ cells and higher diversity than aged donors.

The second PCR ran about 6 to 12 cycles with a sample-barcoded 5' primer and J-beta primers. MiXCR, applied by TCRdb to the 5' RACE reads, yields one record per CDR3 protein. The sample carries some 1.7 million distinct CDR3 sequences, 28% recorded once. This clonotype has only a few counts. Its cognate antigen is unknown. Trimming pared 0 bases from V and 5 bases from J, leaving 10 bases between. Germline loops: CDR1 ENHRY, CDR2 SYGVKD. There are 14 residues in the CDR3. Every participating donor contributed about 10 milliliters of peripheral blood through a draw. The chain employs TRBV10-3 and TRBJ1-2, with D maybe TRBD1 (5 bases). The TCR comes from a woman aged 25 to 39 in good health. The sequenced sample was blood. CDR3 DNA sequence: TGTGCCATCAGTGAGTCAGGGGACTTATATGGCTACACCTTC. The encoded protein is CAISESGDLYGYTF.